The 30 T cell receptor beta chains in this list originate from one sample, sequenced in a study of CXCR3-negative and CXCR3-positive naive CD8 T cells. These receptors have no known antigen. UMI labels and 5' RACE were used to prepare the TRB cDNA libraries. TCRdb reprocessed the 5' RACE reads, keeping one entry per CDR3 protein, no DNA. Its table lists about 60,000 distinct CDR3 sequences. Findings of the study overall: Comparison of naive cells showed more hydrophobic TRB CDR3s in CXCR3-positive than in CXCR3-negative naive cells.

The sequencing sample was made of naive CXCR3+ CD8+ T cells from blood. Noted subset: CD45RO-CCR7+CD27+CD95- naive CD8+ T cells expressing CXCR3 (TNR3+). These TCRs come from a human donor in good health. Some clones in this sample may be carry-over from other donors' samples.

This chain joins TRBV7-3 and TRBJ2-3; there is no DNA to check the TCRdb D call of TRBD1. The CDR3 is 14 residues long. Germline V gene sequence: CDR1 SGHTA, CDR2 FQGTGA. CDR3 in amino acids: CASSPDRLTDTQYF.

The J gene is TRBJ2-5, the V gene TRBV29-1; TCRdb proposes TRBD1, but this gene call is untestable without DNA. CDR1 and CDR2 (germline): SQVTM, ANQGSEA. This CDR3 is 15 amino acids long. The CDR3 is CSVEDLGGERETQYF.

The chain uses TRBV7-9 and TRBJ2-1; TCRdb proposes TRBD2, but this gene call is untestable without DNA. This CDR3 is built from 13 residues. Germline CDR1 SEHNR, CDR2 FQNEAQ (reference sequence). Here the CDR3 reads CASNPSLWDEQFF.

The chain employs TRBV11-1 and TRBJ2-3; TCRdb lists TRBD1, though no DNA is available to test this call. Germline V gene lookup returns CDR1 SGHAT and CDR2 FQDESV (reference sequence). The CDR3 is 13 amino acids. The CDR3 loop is CASSSDREDTQYF. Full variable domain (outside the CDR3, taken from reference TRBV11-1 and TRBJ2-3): EAEVAQSPRYKITEKSQAVAFWCDPISGHATLYWYRQILGQGPELLVQFQDESVVDDSQLPKDRFSAERLKGVDSTLKIQPAELGDSAMYLCASSSDREDTQYFGPGTRLTVL.

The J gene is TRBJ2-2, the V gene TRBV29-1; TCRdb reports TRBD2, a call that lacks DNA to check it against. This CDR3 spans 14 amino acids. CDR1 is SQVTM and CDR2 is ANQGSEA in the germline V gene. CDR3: CSGALAGVTGELFF.

CDR3 sequence reads: CASSPSASSYNEQFF. The rearrangement uses TRBV7-3 and TRBJ2-1; absent DNA, TCRdb's TRBD2 call cannot be checked. Germline V gene data show CDR1 as SGHTA and CDR2 as FQGTGA. The CDR3 is 15 amino acids.

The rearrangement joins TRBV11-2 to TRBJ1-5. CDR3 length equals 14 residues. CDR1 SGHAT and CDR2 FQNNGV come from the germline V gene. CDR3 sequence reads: CASSLDPDGGPQHF.

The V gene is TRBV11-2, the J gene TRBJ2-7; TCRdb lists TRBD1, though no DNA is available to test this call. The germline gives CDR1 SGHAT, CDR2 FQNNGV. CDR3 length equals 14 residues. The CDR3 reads CASSLSWGAYEQYF.

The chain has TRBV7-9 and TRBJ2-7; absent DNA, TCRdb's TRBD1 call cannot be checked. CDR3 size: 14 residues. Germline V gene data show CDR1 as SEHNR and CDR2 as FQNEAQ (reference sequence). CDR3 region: CASLGQGSSYEQYF.

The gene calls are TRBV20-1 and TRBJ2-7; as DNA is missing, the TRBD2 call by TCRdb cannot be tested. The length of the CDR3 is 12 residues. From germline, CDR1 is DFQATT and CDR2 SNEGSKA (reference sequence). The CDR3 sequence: CSARREGWEQYF.

The CDR3 here is CASSLGRQGFYANTGELFF. The chain joins TRBV11-3 to TRBJ2-2; the D call of TRBD1 rests on TCRdb alone, since no DNA is present to check it. The germline V gene encodes CDR1 SGHNT and CDR2 YENEEA. The CDR3 runs 19 residues.

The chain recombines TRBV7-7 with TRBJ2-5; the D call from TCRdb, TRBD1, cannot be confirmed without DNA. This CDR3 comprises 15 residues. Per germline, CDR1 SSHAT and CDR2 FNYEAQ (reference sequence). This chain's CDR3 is CASSPAPHDQETQYF.

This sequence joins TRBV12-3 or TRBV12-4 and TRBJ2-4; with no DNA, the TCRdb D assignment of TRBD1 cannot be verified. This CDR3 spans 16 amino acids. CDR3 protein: CASSSPGDLAKNIQYF.

The CDR3 spells CASSSGQGVDTQYF. V is TRBV7-9 and J is TRBJ2-3; there is no DNA to check the TCRdb D call of TRBD1. The CDR3 runs 14 residues. Looked up from germline, CDR1 is SEHNR and CDR2 is FQNEAQ (reference sequence).

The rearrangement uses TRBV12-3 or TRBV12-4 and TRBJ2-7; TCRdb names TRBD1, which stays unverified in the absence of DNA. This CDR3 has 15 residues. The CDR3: CASSLLTGPPYEQYF.

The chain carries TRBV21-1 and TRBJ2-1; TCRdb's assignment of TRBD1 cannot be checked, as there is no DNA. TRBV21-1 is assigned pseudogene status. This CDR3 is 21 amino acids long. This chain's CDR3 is CASSKAAPGQREGVPYNEQFF.

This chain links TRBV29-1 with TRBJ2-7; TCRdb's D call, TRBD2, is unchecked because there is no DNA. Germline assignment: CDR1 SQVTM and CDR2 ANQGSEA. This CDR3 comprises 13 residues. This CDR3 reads CSVEGGEEYEQYF.

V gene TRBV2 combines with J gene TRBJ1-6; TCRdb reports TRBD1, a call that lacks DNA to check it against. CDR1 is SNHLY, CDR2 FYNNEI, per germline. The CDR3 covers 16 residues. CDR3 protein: CASSETGGYDNSPLHF. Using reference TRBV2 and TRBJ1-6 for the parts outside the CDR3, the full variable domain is EPEVTQTPSHQVTQMGQEVILRCVPISNHLYFYWYRQILGQKVEFLVSFYNNEISEKSEIFDDQFSVERPDGSNFTLKIRSTKLEDSAMYFCASSETGGYDNSPLHFGNGTRLTVT.

The CDR3 sequence: CSARDPVGTYEGPQHF. This sequence joins TRBV20-1 and TRBJ1-5. This CDR3 comprises 16 residues. Germline V gene sequence: CDR1 DFQATT, CDR2 SNEGSKA (reference sequence).

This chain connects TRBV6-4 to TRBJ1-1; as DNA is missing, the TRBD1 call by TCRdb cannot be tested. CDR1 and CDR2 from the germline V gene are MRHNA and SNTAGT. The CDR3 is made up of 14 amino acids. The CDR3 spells CASSPTDGRTEAFF.

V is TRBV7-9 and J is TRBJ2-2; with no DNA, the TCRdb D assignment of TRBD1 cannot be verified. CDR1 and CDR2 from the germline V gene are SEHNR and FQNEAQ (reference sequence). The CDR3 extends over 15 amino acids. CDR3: CASSPTGGGTGELFF.

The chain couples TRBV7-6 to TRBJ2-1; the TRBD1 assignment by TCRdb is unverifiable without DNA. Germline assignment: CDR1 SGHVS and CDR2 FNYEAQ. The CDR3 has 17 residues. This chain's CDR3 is CASSRWTGQSSYNEQFF. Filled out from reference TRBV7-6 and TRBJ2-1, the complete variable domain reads GAGVSQSPRYKVTKRGQDVALRCDPISGHVSLYWYRQALGQGPEFLTYFNYEAQQDKSGLPNDRFSAERPEGSISTLTIQRTEQRDSAMYRCASSRWTGQSSYNEQFFGPGTRLTVL.

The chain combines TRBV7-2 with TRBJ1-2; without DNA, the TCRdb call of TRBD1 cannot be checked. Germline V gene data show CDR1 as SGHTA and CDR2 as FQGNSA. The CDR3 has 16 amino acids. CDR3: CASSLDWDRVLYGYTF.

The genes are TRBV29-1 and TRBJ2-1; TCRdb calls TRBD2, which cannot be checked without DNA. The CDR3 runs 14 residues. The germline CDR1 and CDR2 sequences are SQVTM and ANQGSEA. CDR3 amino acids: CSVEGLAYYNEQFF.

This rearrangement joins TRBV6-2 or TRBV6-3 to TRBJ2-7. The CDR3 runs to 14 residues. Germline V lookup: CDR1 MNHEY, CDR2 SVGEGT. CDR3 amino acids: CASSSTGETYEQYF.

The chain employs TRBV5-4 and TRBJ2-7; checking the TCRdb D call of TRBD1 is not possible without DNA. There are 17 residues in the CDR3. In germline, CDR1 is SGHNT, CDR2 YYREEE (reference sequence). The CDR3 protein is CASSVEGGPPISYEQYF. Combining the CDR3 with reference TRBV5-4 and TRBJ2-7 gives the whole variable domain ETGVTQSPTHLIKTRGQQVTLRCSSQSGHNTVSWYQQALGQGPQFIFQYYREEENGRGNFPPRFSGLQFPNYSSELNVNALELDDSALYLCASSVEGGPPISYEQYFGPGTRLTVT.

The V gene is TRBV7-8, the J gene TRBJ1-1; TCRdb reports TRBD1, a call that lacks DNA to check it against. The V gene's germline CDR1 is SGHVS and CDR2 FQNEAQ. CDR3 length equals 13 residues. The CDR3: CASSSWGGAEAFF.

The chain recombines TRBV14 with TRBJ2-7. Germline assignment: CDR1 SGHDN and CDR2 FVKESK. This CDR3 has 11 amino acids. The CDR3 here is CASSQGGEQYF.

CDR3 in amino acids: CASSLNSGGPSYEQYF. The rearrangement joins TRBV7-2 to TRBJ2-7; TCRdb gives TRBD2 as the D gene, but with no DNA this cannot be confirmed. Germline V gene data show CDR1 as SGHTA and CDR2 as FQGNSA. The CDR3 loop spans 16 amino acids.

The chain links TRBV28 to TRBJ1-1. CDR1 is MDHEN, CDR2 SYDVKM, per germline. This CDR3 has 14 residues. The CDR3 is CASSFSLKFTEAFF.